This T cell receptor (beta chain) was recovered during a study of T cells after yellow fever vaccination. MiXCR was run by TCRdb on the 5' RACE reads, yielding one entry per CDR3 protein. This table has 300,000 or so distinct CDR3 sequences, 7% to 9% appearing once. V lost 5 bases, J lost 2 bases, and 8 bases stayed unmatched. CDR1 and CDR2 (germline): SGHTA, FQGNSA. CDR3 length: 15 amino acids. Only a few counts were recorded for this clonotype. Sequences were derived from PBMCs, sampled about 49 days after the first yellow fever vaccination. This rearrangement joins TRBV7-2 to TRBJ2-5, with TRBD1 matching over 7 bases. The sequence derives from a man between 18 and 35 years old who received the YFV17D yellow fever vaccine. CDR3 amino acids: CASSNPGGRQETQYF. For the CDR3, the DNA is TGTGCCAGCAGCAATCCAGGGGGTCGACAAGAGACCCAGTACTTC.